A single sample gave rise to the 14 T cell receptor beta chains below, sequenced in a study of blood T cell repertoires in COVID-19. Only in-frame clones appear in the TCRdb table, and some are missing; sequencing was by immunoSEQ multiplex PCR. The repertoire holds a few hundred thousand clones, with around 88% as singletons. The specimen sequenced was PBMCs or T cells enriched from blood (not recorded which). These receptors came from a woman aged 45-60 years with acute COVID-19.

The rearrangement uses TRBV6-2 or TRBV6-3 and TRBJ2-3; 10 nucleotides align to TRBD2. The CDR3 runs 18 residues. CDR1 is MNHEY and CDR2 is SVGEGT in the germline V gene. V lost 2 bases, J lost 0 bases, and 8 bases stayed unmatched. The CDR3 is CASSYPRLAGVSTDTQYF. The CDR3 region has the DNA TGTGCCAGCAGTTACCCCCGTCTAGCGGGAGTGAGCACAGATACGCAGTATTTT.

The CDR3 DNA follows: TGTGCCATCAGTGAGGGACTAGCGGGAGATACGCAGTATTTT. Its translation: CAISEGLAGDTQYF. The chain carries TRBV10-3 and TRBJ2-3; 11 bases fit TRBD2. This CDR3 contains 14 residues. CDR1 and CDR2 from the germline V gene are ENHRY and SYGVKD. V was clipped by 2 bases and J by 5 bases; unmatched bases: 0.

This clone appeared a single time. The chain links TRBV29-1 to TRBJ1-6; TRBD1 matches at 10 bases. V was pared by 2 bases and J by 8 bases, with 6 bases of the junction left unmatched. The CDR3 runs to 15 residues. Germline lookup yields CDR1 SQVTM and CDR2 ANQGSEA. The CDR3 DNA reads TGCAGCGTTGAAATCGCGGGGACAGGGGATTCACCCCTCCACTTT. It yields the protein CSVEIAGTGDSPLHF.

This chain links TRBV27 with TRBJ1-3, with D maybe TRBD1 (5 bases). The CDR3 is made up of 14 amino acids. Trimming cost V 5 bases and J 4 bases, with 12 bases left between them. CDR1 and CDR2 (germline): MNHEY, SMNVEV (reference sequence). DNA of the CDR3: TGTGCCAGCAGTACCCGGGCAGGGGGAAACACCATATATTTT. Its protein product is CASSTRAGGNTIYF.

The chain joins TRBV28 to TRBJ2-1, with a possible D match to TRBD2 (6 bases). Trimming stripped 8 bases from V and 2 bases from J, with 16 bases between. Per germline, CDR1 MDHEN and CDR2 SYDVKM. The CDR3 is made up of 15 amino acids. The CDR3: CASEKSGLTYNEQFF. The CDR3 nucleotides read TGTGCCAGCGAGAAATCGGGACTTACCTACAATGAGCAGTTCTTC.

This clone was seen only a few times. This chain links TRBV7-9 with TRBJ2-1, with D tentatively TRBD1 (6 bases). The CDR3 loop spans 16 amino acids. The germline V and J ends were trimmed by 0 bases and 3 bases, with 12 bases remaining between them. Germline V gene sequence: CDR1 SEHNR, CDR2 FQNEAQ (reference sequence). CDR3 residues: CASSLASGGGYNEQFF. The CDR3 DNA sequence: TGTGCCAGCAGCTTAGCAAGTGGGGGCGGCTACAATGAGCAGTTCTTC.

The chain is built from TRBV5-6 and TRBJ1-4, with TRBD1 identical over 7 bases. The CDR3 loop spans 13 amino acids. V gave up 4 bases and J gave up 16 bases; unmatched junction bases: 13. The V gene's germline CDR1 is SGHDT and CDR2 YYEEEE. DNA for the CDR3: TGTGCCAGCAGCGCCCTGCCAGACAGGGTTCCGTTTTTT. Amino acid sequence: CASSALPDRVPFF.

The chain combines TRBV3-1 (or the pseudogene TRBV3-2) with TRBJ1-6; 7 bases are shared with TRBD1. The J segment lost 1 base and the V segment lost 3 bases, leaving 0 bases of the junction unmatched. The germline CDR1 and CDR2 sequences are LGHDT and YNNKEL (reference sequence). The CDR3 has 15 amino acids. The CDR3 is CASSQGQSYNSPLHF. Written as DNA, the CDR3 is TGTGCCAGCAGCCAGGGACAGTCCTATAATTCACCCCTCCACTTT.

The genes are TRBV5-6 and TRBJ2-2; 11 bases match TRBD2. This CDR3 is built from 18 residues. Trimming cost V 0 bases and J 8 bases; bases outside gene matches: 12. In germline, CDR1 is SGHDT, CDR2 YYEEEE. CDR3 region: CASSLAWELAGGVGELFF. CDR3 bases: TGTGCCAGCAGCTTGGCCTGGGAGCTAGCGGGAGGAGTGGGGGAGCTGTTTTTT. The full variable domain, its missing parts supplied by reference TRBV5-6 and TRBJ2-2, is DAGVTQSPTHLIKTRGQQVTLRCSPKSGHDTVSWYQQALGQGPQFIFQYYEEEERQRGNFPDRFSGHQFPNYSSELNVNALLLGDSALYLCASSLAWELAGGVGELFFGEGSRLTVL.

The CDR3 sequence: CASSVPGGDTEAFF. The CDR3 bases are TGTGCCAGCAGCGTACCAGGGGGCGATACTGAAGCTTTCTTT. This rearrangement joins TRBV7-9 to TRBJ1-1; 8 nucleotides match TRBD1. The CDR3 totals 14 residues. After removal of 5 bases from V and 5 bases from J, the junction contained 7 bases not matched to a gene. The germline V gene has CDR1 SEHNR and CDR2 FQNEAQ (reference sequence).

This chain links TRBV20-1 with TRBJ2-3; 9 bases are a match to TRBD1. This CDR3 spans 19 amino acids. V gave up 3 bases and J gave up 2 bases; unmatched junction bases: 18. Per the germline V gene, CDR1 is DFQATT and CDR2 is SNEGSKA (reference sequence). The CDR3 coding sequence is TGCAGTGCTAGTACGGGACAGGGCTTAGTCCCTGGAGCCACAGATACGCAGTATTTT. Its protein product is CSASTGQGLVPGATDTQYF.

The chain uses TRBV15 and TRBJ2-5, with D possibly being TRBD1 (6 bases). Germline CDR1 reads LNHNV; CDR2 reads YYDKDF (reference sequence). The CDR3 is 15 residues long. Trimming cost V 0 bases and J 4 bases, with 12 bases left between them. The CDR3 DNA follows: TGTGCCACCAGCAGAGAGGACAGTTCAGCAGAGACCCAGTACTTC. It codes for CATSREDSSAETQYF.

The genes are TRBV27 and TRBJ2-1; a possible D gene is TRBD2 (6 bases). Germline loops: CDR1 MNHEY, CDR2 SMNVEV (reference sequence). The CDR3 is 16 amino acids. Between the trimmed V and J ends, which lost 0 bases and 3 bases, there was a span of 12 bases. CDR3 sequence (DNA): TGTGCCAGCAGTTTATCTGGCCCGGGAGTCTACAATGAGCAGTTCTTC. Translation: CASSLSGPGVYNEQFF.

The genes are TRBV29-1 and TRBJ2-7; tentative D call: TRBD2 (7 bases). This CDR3 spans 14 amino acids. V was clipped by 5 bases and J by 0 bases, with 14 bases between them. Germline CDR1 and CDR2: SQVTM and ANQGSEA. This CDR3 reads CSVSGGGSSYEQYF. The CDR3 region has the DNA TGCAGCGTTTCGGGGGGCGGGAGCTCCTACGAGCAGTACTTC.